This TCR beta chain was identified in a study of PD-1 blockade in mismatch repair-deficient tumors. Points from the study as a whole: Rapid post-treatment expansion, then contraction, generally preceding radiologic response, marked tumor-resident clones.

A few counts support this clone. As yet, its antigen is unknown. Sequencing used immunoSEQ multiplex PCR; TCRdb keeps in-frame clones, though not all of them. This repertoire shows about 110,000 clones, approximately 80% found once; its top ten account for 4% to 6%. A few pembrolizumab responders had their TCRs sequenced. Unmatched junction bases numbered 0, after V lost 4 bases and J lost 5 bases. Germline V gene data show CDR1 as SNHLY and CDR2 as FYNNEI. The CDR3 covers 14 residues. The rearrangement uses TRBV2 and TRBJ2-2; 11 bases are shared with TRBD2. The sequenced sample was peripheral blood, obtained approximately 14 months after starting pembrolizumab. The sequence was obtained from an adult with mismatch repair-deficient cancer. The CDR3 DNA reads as TGTGCCAGCAGTGGACTAGCGGGAACCGGGGAGCTGTTTTTT. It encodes CASSGLAGTGELFF.